These T cell receptor beta chains were read from a single sample in a study of T cell repertoires and HLA-DP antigens. Profiled with immunoSEQ multiplex PCR; TCRdb holds only in-frame clones, not every one. The sample lists about 73,000 clones, just under 80% occurring once. No antigen has been identified for these receptors. The sequenced sample was CD4+ T cells from PBMCs. These TCRs come from a man in his 60s in good health and CMV-seronegative. Each CDR3 is given with its conserved first and last residue. D genes are given only for firm matches.

J gene: TRBJ1-3; D gene: NA; V gene: TRBV2; CDR3 protein: CASSLPTRPSSGNTIYF
J gene: TRBJ1-6; D gene: TRBD1; V gene: TRBV5-6; CDR3 protein: CASSFDRDSPLHF
J gene: TRBJ1-1; D gene: TRBD1; V gene: TRBV27; CDR3 protein: CASSLNRGSVEAFF
J gene: TRBJ1-1; D gene: NA; V gene: TRBV5-1; CDR3 protein: CASSPGRSNTEAFF
J gene: TRBJ2-3; D gene: TRBD1; V gene: TRBV27; CDR3 protein: CASRPRDRGGTDTQYF
J gene: TRBJ2-3; D gene: TRBD2; V gene: TRBV28; CDR3 protein: CASSLGGGTDTQYF
J gene: TRBJ2-3; D gene: TRBD2; V gene: TRBV19; CDR3 protein: CASSVTSGAVDTQYF
J gene: TRBJ1-5; D gene: TRBD1; V gene: TRBV30; CDR3 protein: CAWSGQGNQPQHF
J gene: TRBJ2-1; D gene: TRBD1; V gene: TRBV7-8; CDR3 protein: CASSIGQGLYNEQFF
J gene: TRBJ2-3; D gene: NA; V gene: TRBV30; CDR3 protein: CACGTDTQYF
J gene: TRBJ1-2; D gene: NA; V gene: TRBV15; CDR3 protein: CATSRDGRNYGYTF
J gene: TRBJ1-5; D gene: NA; V gene: TRBV5-1; CDR3 protein: CASSLAGDSNQPQHF
J gene: TRBJ1-6; D gene: TRBD1; V gene: TRBV6-5; CDR3 protein: CASSYVLGQNNSPLHF
J gene: TRBJ1-1; D gene: NA; V gene: TRBV7-9; CDR3 protein: CASSHGAGRMNTEAFF
J gene: TRBJ2-1; D gene: TRBD2; V gene: TRBV19; CDR3 protein: CASSPGGGAGAHNEQFF
J gene: TRBJ1-5; D gene: NA; V gene: TRBV7-8; CDR3 protein: CASSSGPIRWNSNQPQHF
J gene: TRBJ2-2; D gene: NA; V gene: TRBV28; CDR3 protein: CASGTRVGYTGELFF
J gene: TRBJ1-1; D gene: TRBD1; V gene: TRBV18; CDR3 protein: CASSPPWAGGDTEAFF
J gene: TRBJ2-1; D gene: NA; V gene: TRBV29-1; CDR3 protein: CSVEVVQGGNEQFF
J gene: TRBJ1-5; D gene: TRBD1; V gene: TRBV7-2; CDR3 protein: CASSRGQINQPQHF
J gene: TRBJ2-3; D gene: TRBD2; V gene: TRBV4-2; CDR3 protein: CASSQVAGGGDTQYF
J gene: TRBJ1-2; D gene: TRBD1; V gene: TRBV19; CDR3 protein: CASSPQDRHYGYTF
J gene: TRBJ2-3; D gene: NA; V gene: TRBV6-5; CDR3 protein: CASSPRSPSTDTQYF
J gene: TRBJ2-7; D gene: TRBD1; V gene: TRBV11-2; CDR3 protein: CASSLALTGAYEQYF
J gene: TRBJ2-2; D gene: NA; V gene: TRBV5-6; CDR3 protein: CASSLLNGELFF
J gene: TRBJ1-3; D gene: NA; V gene: TRBV5-4; CDR3 protein: CASSQREAGNTIYF
J gene: TRBJ2-1; D gene: NA; V gene: TRBV27; CDR3 protein: CASSTYPSSYNEQFF
J gene: TRBJ1-4; D gene: NA; V gene: TRBV14; CDR3 protein: CASSSYNEKLFF
J gene: TRBJ1-4; D gene: TRBD1; V gene: TRBV7-9; CDR3 protein: CASSPGTGARNEKLFF
J gene: TRBJ2-5; D gene: TRBD1; V gene: TRBV2; CDR3 protein: CASRRDRELETQYF
J gene: TRBJ2-3; D gene: NA; V gene: TRBV19; CDR3 protein: CASSIDRGGIDTQYF
J gene: TRBJ2-1; D gene: NA; V gene: TRBV27; CDR3 protein: CASSLSYTGYNEQFF
J gene: TRBJ1-6; D gene: NA; V gene: TRBV30; CDR3 protein: CASTRQASSYNSPLHF
J gene: TRBJ2-3; D gene: TRBD2; V gene: TRBV19; CDR3 protein: CASTLAGGADTQYF
J gene: TRBJ2-1; D gene: TRBD2; V gene: TRBV12-5; CDR3 protein: CASGFTGLAGGPTVNEQFF
J gene: TRBJ1-5; D gene: NA; V gene: TRBV10-3; CDR3 protein: CAISGEPGSNQPQHF
J gene: TRBJ2-7; D gene: TRBD2; V gene: TRBV5-1; CDR3 protein: CASSLELAEYEQYF
J gene: TRBJ1-3; D gene: NA; V gene: TRBV4-3; CDR3 protein: CASSQRHPPPGNTIYF
J gene: TRBJ2-5; D gene: NA; V gene: TRBV18; CDR3 protein: CASSQGDSLTQYF
J gene: TRBJ2-5; D gene: NA; V gene: TRBV5-4; CDR3 protein: CASSPGQQETQYF
J gene: TRBJ1-4; D gene: NA; V gene: TRBV27; CDR3 protein: CASRRSGGQNEKLFF
J gene: TRBJ1-1; D gene: NA; V gene: TRBV5-6; CDR3 protein: CASSLQATRLEAFF
J gene: TRBJ1-2; D gene: NA; V gene: TRBV19; CDR3 protein: CASSPNRGSGYTF
J gene: TRBJ2-3; D gene: TRBD2; V gene: TRBV4-2; CDR3 protein: CASSPGAGSAGTKDTQYF
J gene: TRBJ2-7; D gene: NA; V gene: TRBV5-4; CDR3 protein: CASSYQPDRRTYEQYF
J gene: TRBJ2-5; D gene: TRBD2; V gene: TRBV18; CDR3 protein: CASSRTSVRETQYF
J gene: TRBJ2-2; D gene: NA; V gene: TRBV5-1; CDR3 protein: CASSWTLLNTGELFF
J gene: TRBJ2-2; D gene: NA; V gene: TRBV11-3; CDR3 protein: CASSFPGSAGELFF
J gene: TRBJ2-1; D gene: TRBD1; V gene: TRBV4-3; CDR3 protein: CASSLEAGGSYNEQFF
J gene: TRBJ2-2; D gene: TRBD1; V gene: TRBV7-7; CDR3 protein: CASSQNRGSVDTGELFF
J gene: TRBJ2-7; D gene: NA; V gene: TRBV5-1; CDR3 protein: CASSLVMQGSSHEQYF
J gene: TRBJ2-3; D gene: TRBD2; V gene: TRBV11-2; CDR3 protein: CASSLGLAGSSTDTQYF
J gene: TRBJ2-5; D gene: TRBD2; V gene: TRBV5-4; CDR3 protein: CASSQTSGNQETQYF